Included here is one T cell receptor beta chain sequence, with context. The data originate from a study of T cell changes during pregnancy in multiple sclerosis. The CDR3 runs to 15 residues. V was shortened by 5 bases and J by 5 bases, with 16 bases between the two germline ends. Germline V gene data show CDR1 as LNHDA and CDR2 as SQIVND (reference sequence). Data came from immunoSEQ multiplex PCR; TCRdb stores just in-frame clones and leaves some out. The sample shows under 35,000 clones, 75% to 90% of them seen only once. The sequencing here drew on CD8+ T cells from peripheral blood mononuclear cells, taken in the second trimester of pregnancy. The receptor comes from a female donor with multiple sclerosis, enrolled in a pregnancy study. The chain uses TRBV19 and TRBJ1-5, with D hard to call. The CDR3 DNA is TGTGCCAGTAGTTCCCATATATTCAGTGATCAGCCCCAGCATTTT. Protein product: CASSSHIFSDQPQHF.